The clone carrying this T cell receptor (beta chain) was seen a handful of times. Looked up from germline, CDR1 is KGHDR and CDR2 is SFDVKD. V gave up 0 bases and J gave up 1 base; unmatched junction bases: 1. The length of the CDR3 is 16 residues. One entry per CDR3 protein results from TCRdb running MiXCR on the RT-PCR reads. The data show roughly 500,000 distinct CDR3 sequences, under 30% seen once. This sample stems from a study of response to subunit inactivated influenza vaccine. A further study also used this sample, focusing on T cells expressing NK-cell markers. That study reports: 5'RACE template switching with UMIs generated TCR beta cDNA. The TCR beta repertoires were obtained from sorted CD3+CD56+NKG2C+, CD3+CD56+NKG2C- and CD3+CD56-NKG2C+ T cells. Within the sequenced cohort of eight donors, seven exhibited HCMV seropositivity and one was seronegative. Four of the donors also had these clonotypes leading their CD3+CD56-NKG2C+ fraction.

Sample: CD4+ T cells sorted from PBMCs, taken about 11 days after vaccination. The genes are TRBV24-1 and TRBJ2-2, with 7 bases that match TRBD2. This receptor was obtained from a man aged 50-59 years who received an inactivated influenza vaccine. The CDR3 region is CATSDLKRENTGELFF. The DNA of the CDR3 is TGTGCCACCAGTGATTTGAAGCGGGAGAACACCGGGGAGCTGTTTTTT.